This TCR beta chain was found in a study of T cells in Graves' hyperthyroidism and ophthalmopathy. Study-level points and caveats: The model anticipated ophthalmopathy a median 6.5 months pre-onset.

Concerning this clonotype itself: Its antigen is unidentified.

There were TCR beta CDR3 regions amplified from RNA transcripts. The HTBI primer set served for first-round RT-PCR of the TCR CDR3. TCRdb recomputed calls from the multiplex PCR reads with MiXCR, one row per CDR3 protein. Of 550,000 to 600,000 distinct CDR3 sequences in the sample, over 12% are singletons; the top ten hold 6.5% to 9%. The trim removed 10 bases at V and 7 bases at J, leaving 10 bases unmatched. CDR1 MDHEN and CDR2 SYDVKM come from the germline V gene. CDR3 size: 15 residues. The V and J genes are TRBV28 and TRBJ2-7; 16 bases align to TRBD2. The sample comprised blood. The receptor was derived from a woman between 18 and 30 years old with Graves' ophthalmopathy. CDR3 DNA: TGTGCCACCCAGCTTGGGGGACTAGCGGGAGGGGAGCAGTACTTC. Protein product: CATQLGGLAGGEQYF.